What follows describes a single T cell receptor beta chain. The target antigen is unknown. Primers: 60 Vbeta forward and 13 Jbeta reverse. Sequenced by immunoSEQ multiplex PCR; TCRdb stores in-frame clones only, minus some. The sample carries roughly 160,000 clones, around four fifths recorded once. This record belongs to a study of cytomegalovirus exposure and HLA in healthy donors. Study-level background: An early release of data contained about 85 million unique TCRs, which came from HLA-typed donors. Study-level findings and limits: Analysis performed later found roughly 17,000 TCR beta sequences associated with HLA alleles at 0.05 false discovery rate.

Sequenced material: PBMCs. The clonotype was recovered from a woman in her forties or fifties in good health and CMV-seronegative.

CDR3 residues: CAAGRGKSDYGYTF. In nucleotides, the CDR3 is TGTGCCGCTGGAAGGGGGAAAAGCGACTATGGCTACACCTTC. The chain is built from TRBV19 and TRBJ1-2; possible D gene TRBD1, 6 bases. The CDR3 spans 14 residues. Trimming removed 11 bases at V and 3 bases at J, with 19 bases between. The germline V gene encodes CDR1 LNHDA and CDR2 SQIVND (reference sequence).